This T cell receptor beta chain was sequenced during a study of T-cell reconstitution after alpha-beta-depleted transplantation in children. The CDR3 runs 12 residues. The V segment lost 10 bases and the J segment 3 bases; nucleotides outside the gene matches: 6. Preparation of the TCRbeta library was carried out with unique molecular identifiers. TCRdb reprocessed the PCR reads via MiXCR and lists one record per CDR3 protein. The sample gives approximately 400,000 distinct CDR3 sequences, around 9.9% of which show up once; 4.5% to 6.5% is in the top ten. The clonotype originates from a human donor who donated a stem cell graft to a child with acute myeloid leukemia. V and J are TRBV12-3 or TRBV12-4 and TRBJ2-7; TRBD2 agrees at 7 bases. Source: PBMCs from the stem cell graft donor, taken from the stem cell graft. This CDR3 reads CATGDYRYEQYF. As DNA, the CDR3 is TGTGCCACCGGGGACTACCGCTACGAGCAGTACTTC.